This T cell receptor (beta chain) stems from a study of blood T cell repertoires in COVID-19 (TCRdb year 2020). For the wider study: The collaborator samples originated in the United States, Italy and Spain and spanned the acute and convalescent phases of COVID-19. The material from the prospective study consisted of cDNA or gDNA derived from T cells, B-cell-depleted T cells, or PBMCs. Where available, HLA class I and class II types were obtained from metadata supplied by the sample provider rather than from assay-based typing. A freely available public database, intended as a resource for researchers studying the immune response to SARS-CoV-2, is where the repertoires were released. Deeply sampled blood TCRbeta repertoires from subjects exposed to, actively infected with, or recovered from COVID-19 were included in the dataset. Sample metadata almost always included a de-identified subject ID, COVID-19 status, age in years and sex. The samples were drawn from the first 160 participants of the ongoing ImmuneRACE study and from over a thousand subjects provided by 6 global collaborators.

This clone is a singleton in its sample. Its antigen remains undetermined. No qualities accompany the bases; no much larger clone lies one base away. Via the germline V gene, CDR1 is SGDLS and CDR2 YYNGEE. V is cut by 4 bases and J by 4 bases, and the space between the germline ends is 21 bases. The CDR3 runs 16 amino acids, cysteine and phenylalanine included. Just CDR3 DNA is preserved here, 48 bases in frame from base 1. The study at large found these results: The quantity of clinical and demographic metadata differed by source and by participant and was supplied without curation.

TCRbeta CDR3 regions were amplified from genomic DNA using the immunoSEQ Assay, a bias-controlled multiplex PCR. On the study's bioinformatics: Within the assay, amplification of reference gene primers was used to estimate how many nucleated cells each sample contained. To quantify the absolute abundance of each unique TCRbeta CDR3 rearrangement, sequence reads were collapsed and filtered. For each sample, productive Simpson clonality was calculated by taking the square root of Simpson's diversity index across productive rearrangements. Here the immuneACCESS table is served through TCRdb, limited to in-frame sequences with V and J called. Missing clones are a known gap in these copies; in checked studies unresolved V genes cover under half, and the rest lacks a known reason. V and J calls and clone size are copied from that table; D and trimming were computed from the DNA. Within this sample are tens of thousands of clones, with approximately 84% of them counted one time only. 15% to 20% of the sample lies in the top ten.

In Seattle, one collaborating source enrolled patients while the infection was active and tracked those patients longitudinally over the course of disease. The collaborating institutions used their own protocols to collect whole blood in K2EDTA tubes. Collaborator samples were shipped for TCRbeta analysis as frozen whole blood, isolated PBMCs, or DNA extracted from either sample type. This TCR was recovered from a man aged 40-50 years with COVID-19, enrolled during active disease. The chain was built from TRBV9 and TRBJ2-7, with the identity of the D gene unclear. Sequences were obtained from peripheral blood. CDR3 reads: CASSSHLEQEPYEQYF. DNA sequence: TGTGCCAGCAGCTCCCATCTAGAGCAAGAACCATACGAGCAGTACTTC. Reference TRBV9 and TRBJ2-7 proteins supply the regions before and after the CDR3; the full variable domain is: DSGVTQTPKHLITATGQRVTLRCSPRSGDLSVYWYQQSLDQGLQFLIQYYNGEERAKGNILERFSAQQFPDLHSELNLSSLELGDSALYFCASSSHLEQEPYEQYFGPGTRLTVT.